This TCR beta chain was captured by sequencing in a study of blood T cell repertoires in COVID-19. Sequencing was performed with immunoSEQ multiplex PCR; in TCRdb, only in-frame clones are kept and a portion is missing. The sample shows 150,000 or so clones, over 60% of them seen only once. The CDR3 consists of 16 residues. Trimming stripped 3 bases from V and 5 bases from J, with 20 bases between. Germline V gene sequence: CDR1 LGHDT, CDR2 YNNKEL (reference sequence). The TCR sequence derives from a woman in her sixties or seventies with acute or convalescent COVID-19. Input material: peripheral blood. The gene calls are TRBV3-1 (or the pseudogene TRBV3-2) and TRBJ2-7, with a weak D call TRBD1 (5 bases). The DNA for the CDR3 is TGTGCCAGCAGCCATACCATGGACCCCCCAGGGAACGAGCAGTACTTC. Its translation is CASSHTMDPPGNEQYF.